Below, 4 T cell receptor beta chains from the same sample are listed, as sequenced in a study of brain T cells in children with intractable seizures. Profiled with immunoSEQ multiplex PCR; TCRdb holds only in-frame clones, not every one. The sample consists of tens of thousands of clones, roughly 89% of them appearing once. The input for sequencing was peripheral blood, taken at surgery. These receptors all stem from a girl aged 2-15 years with Rasmussen encephalitis and intractable seizures.

The genes are TRBV29-1 and TRBJ2-3, with D perhaps given as TRBD1 or TRBD2 (5 bases each). The CDR3 has 11 amino acids. From germline, CDR1 is SQVTM and CDR2 ANQGSEA. Trimming removed 7 bases from V and 8 bases from J, with 13 bases in between. CDR3 sequence (DNA): TGCAGCGGCCGGGACCAGGGTACGCAGTATTTT. Protein: CSGRDQGTQYF.

V gene TRBV7-9 combines with J gene TRBJ1-5, with TRBD1 matching 7 bases. The CDR3 spans 14 residues. V lost 3 bases, J lost 4 bases, and 3 bases stayed unmatched. The germline V gene encodes CDR1 SEHNR and CDR2 FQNEAQ (reference sequence). The CDR3 sequence: CASSFSGGNQPQHF. For the CDR3, the DNA is TGTGCCAGCAGCTTTTCAGGGGGGAATCAGCCCCAGCATTTT.

The V and J genes are TRBV7-9 and TRBJ2-1; D not resolved. There are 12 residues in the CDR3. Germline lookup yields CDR1 SEHNR and CDR2 FQNEAQ (reference sequence). V was pared by 1 base and J by 7 bases, with 5 bases between. The CDR3 region is CASSLVWNEQFF. CDR3 nucleotide sequence: TGTGCCAGCAGCTTAGTATGGAATGAGCAGTTCTTC.

This clone was recorded a few times. The chain uses TRBV19 and TRBJ1-5; TRBD1 matches at 10 bases. V shed 6 bases and J 7 bases; nucleotides not matched to a gene: 6. In germline, CDR1 is LNHDA, CDR2 SQIVND (reference sequence). This CDR3 comprises 14 residues. CDR3 protein: CASRPGQGRQPQHF. The CDR3, as DNA: TGTGCCAGTAGACCGGGACAGGGGCGCCAGCCCCAGCATTTT.